This T cell receptor (beta chain) was sequenced in a study of blood T cell repertoires in COVID-19. Original data processing: By means of reference gene primer amplification, nucleated cell counts were estimated. TCRdb keeps only in-frame clones here, not all; method: immunoSEQ multiplex PCR. The DNA gave D and trimming, while V, J and clone size come from that table. Here the sample spans a few hundred thousand clones, 84% being singletons. The germline gives CDR1 MNHEY, CDR2 SVGAGI. V was trimmed by 6 bases and J by 3 bases, leaving 15 bases between them. The CDR3 consists of 14 residues. Recruitment covered 20 to 25 US areas and drew participants whose ages spanned roughly 18 to 89 years.

This TCR was sampled from a man in his fifties or sixties who had recovered from COVID-19. What was sequenced was PBMCs or T cells enriched from blood (not recorded which). The V call is TRBV6-5, the J call TRBJ2-7; D is unresolved. CDR3: CASRTSRSHYEQYF. The CDR3 DNA is TGTGCCAGCAGGACCTCCAGGTCCCACTACGAGCAGTACTTC.